The entry that follows covers one T cell receptor (beta chain) sequence. What it binds is unknown. The data derive from a study of Graves' ophthalmopathy and Graves' hyperthyroidism. The study, taken as a whole, reports: Using a 13-signature model, the authors split ophthalmopathy from stable hyperthyroidism, with 85% to 90% sensitivity and roughly 80% specificity.

Per the germline V gene, CDR1 is LGHNA and CDR2 is YNFKEQ. There are 16 residues in the CDR3. The V end lost 1 base, the J end lost 4 bases, and 15 bases lay between the germline ends. Amplifying from RNA transcripts, the study obtained TCR beta CDR3 regions. RT-PCR in the first round used HTBI primers; a second-round multiplex PCR followed. Each CDR3 protein is one row after TCRdb ran MiXCR on the multiplex PCR reads. The data contain more than 1,000,000 distinct CDR3 sequences, roughly two fifths of them singletons. The receptor was isolated from an adult man with Graves' hyperthyroidism. Input material: peripheral blood or thyroid tissue (not recorded which). This chain connects TRBV4-2 to TRBJ2-3; possible D gene TRBD2, 6 bases. The DNA of the CDR3 is TGTGCCAGCAGCCAAGCGTCCGGGAGTCGGGCAGATACGCAGTATTTT. Amino acids: CASSQASGSRADTQYF.